These T cell receptor beta chains were read from a single sample in a study of technical replicates of blood from a few donors. Sequenced by immunoSEQ multiplex PCR; TCRdb stores in-frame clones only, minus some. The table lists tens of thousands of clones, about 97% of them singletons, with approximately 0.3% in the top ten. The sample consisted of T cells isolated from PBMCs. These receptors came from a human donor in good health. Both conserved end residues are part of each CDR3. Fields, in order: J gene, D gene, V gene, CDR3 protein, CDR3 DNA. D genes are given only for firm matches.

J: TRBJ2-1
D: NA
V: TRBV4-3
CDR3: CASSQGLAFSNEQFF
DNA: TGCGCCAGCAGCCAAGGCCTAGCGTTCTCCAATGAGCAGTTCTTC

J: TRBJ2-7
D: NA
V: TRBV27
CDR3: CASSFRIGGGYEQYF
DNA: TGTGCCAGCAGTTTTAGAATAGGAGGTGGATACGAGCAGTACTTC

J: TRBJ1-2
D: NA
V: TRBV5-1
CDR3: CASSSLPLGRGTNYGYTF
DNA: TGCGCCAGCAGCTCCCTCCCCCTCGGCAGGGGTACGAATTATGGCTACACCTTC

J: TRBJ2-2
D: TRBD1
V: TRBV10-2
CDR3: CASSGTGGMTGELFF
DNA: TGCGCCAGCAGCGGGACAGGGGGGATGACCGGGGAGCTGTTTTTT

J: TRBJ1-4
D: NA
V: TRBV27
CDR3: CASSLYRTKNEKLFF
DNA: TGTGCCAGCAGTTTATATCGGACTAAGAATGAAAAACTGTTTTTT

J: TRBJ1-2
D: TRBD1
V: TRBV27
CDR3: CASSLSGGVGYTF
DNA: TGTGCCAGCAGTTTATCAGGGGGCGTTGGCTACACCTTC

J: TRBJ2-6
D: NA
V: TRBV5-1
CDR3: CASSLDSSLSGANVLTF
DNA: TGCGCCAGCAGCTTAGACAGCTCCCTCTCTGGGGCCAACGTCCTGACTTTC

J: TRBJ2-1
D: NA
V: TRBV7-2
CDR3: CASSLELAGLVEQFF
DNA: TGTGCCAGCAGCTTAGAGTTGGCGGGTCTTGTTGAGCAGTTCTTC

J: TRBJ2-1
D: NA
V: TRBV7-9
CDR3: CASSSDNEQFF
DNA: TGTGCCAGCAGCTCGGACAATGAGCAGTTCTTC

J: TRBJ1-5
D: NA
V: TRBV4-2
CDR3: CASSQVGEPQHF
DNA: TGTGCCAGCAGCCAAGTCGGGGAGCCCCAGCATTTT

J: TRBJ2-7
D: TRBD2
V: TRBV7-2
CDR3: CASSLGAGAYEQYF
DNA: TGTGCCAGCAGCTTAGGAGCGGGAGCGTACGAGCAGTACTTC

J: TRBJ1-4
D: NA
V: TRBV2
CDR3: CATHRVIGEKLFF
DNA: TGTGCCACTCACAGGGTAATAGGAGAAAAACTGTTTTTT

J: TRBJ2-1
D: NA
V: TRBV5-1
CDR3: CASSGAGPVKDEQFF
DNA: TGCGCCAGCAGCGGGGCGGGGCCAGTAAAGGATGAGCAGTTCTTC

J: TRBJ2-7
D: NA
V: TRBV6-1
CDR3: CASSWGEASYEQYF
DNA: TGTGCCAGCAGTTGGGGGGAGGCGTCCTACGAGCAGTACTTC